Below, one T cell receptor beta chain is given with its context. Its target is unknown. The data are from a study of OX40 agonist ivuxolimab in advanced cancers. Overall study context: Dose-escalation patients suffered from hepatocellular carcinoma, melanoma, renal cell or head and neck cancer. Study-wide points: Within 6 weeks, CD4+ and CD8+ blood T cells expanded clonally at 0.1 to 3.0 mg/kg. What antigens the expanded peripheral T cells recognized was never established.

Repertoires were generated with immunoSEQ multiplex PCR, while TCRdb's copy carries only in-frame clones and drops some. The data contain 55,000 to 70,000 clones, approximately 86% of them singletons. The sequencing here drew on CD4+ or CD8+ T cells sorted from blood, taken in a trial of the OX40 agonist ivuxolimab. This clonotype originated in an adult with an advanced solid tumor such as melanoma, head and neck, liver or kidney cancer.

CDR3: CASSFIGTEAFF. As DNA, the CDR3 is TGTGCCAGTAGTTTCATTGGCACTGAAGCTTTCTTT. The chain carries TRBV19 and TRBJ1-1; D uncertain. Per the germline V gene, CDR1 is LNHDA and CDR2 is SQIVND (reference sequence). CDR3 size: 12 residues. V was pared by 5 bases and J by 4 bases, with 8 bases between.